This T cell receptor (beta chain) was sequenced during a study of blood T cell repertoires in COVID-19. Overall study: Some COVID-19 samples were acute and others convalescent; all came from the United States, Italy and Spain. In each case, the material was cDNA or gDNA derived from T cells, B-cell-depleted T cells, or PBMCs.

In its sample, this clone was seen once. Per the study methods: Scientists estimated how many nucleated cells there were by amplifying reference gene primers. The repertoire was sequenced with immunoSEQ multiplex PCR; TCRdb's copy has only in-frame clones and lacks some. The V and J calls and clone size are taken from that table; D and trimming were inferred from the DNA. Among more than 85,000 clones, 84% were seen once, and the ten largest hold 7.9%. The germline gives CDR1 SQVTM, CDR2 ANQGSEA. V shed 8 bases and J shed 3 bases, with 14 bases lying between them. This CDR3 contains 13 residues. This TCR came from a woman of 80 years or more with active or convalescent COVID-19. The specimen was peripheral blood. The chain combines TRBV29-1 with TRBJ1-5; possible D gene TRBD1, 5 bases. In DNA form, the CDR3 reads TGCAGCTGCGCCTGGGGGGTCAATCAGCCCCAGCATTTT. This encodes CSCAWGVNQPQHF.